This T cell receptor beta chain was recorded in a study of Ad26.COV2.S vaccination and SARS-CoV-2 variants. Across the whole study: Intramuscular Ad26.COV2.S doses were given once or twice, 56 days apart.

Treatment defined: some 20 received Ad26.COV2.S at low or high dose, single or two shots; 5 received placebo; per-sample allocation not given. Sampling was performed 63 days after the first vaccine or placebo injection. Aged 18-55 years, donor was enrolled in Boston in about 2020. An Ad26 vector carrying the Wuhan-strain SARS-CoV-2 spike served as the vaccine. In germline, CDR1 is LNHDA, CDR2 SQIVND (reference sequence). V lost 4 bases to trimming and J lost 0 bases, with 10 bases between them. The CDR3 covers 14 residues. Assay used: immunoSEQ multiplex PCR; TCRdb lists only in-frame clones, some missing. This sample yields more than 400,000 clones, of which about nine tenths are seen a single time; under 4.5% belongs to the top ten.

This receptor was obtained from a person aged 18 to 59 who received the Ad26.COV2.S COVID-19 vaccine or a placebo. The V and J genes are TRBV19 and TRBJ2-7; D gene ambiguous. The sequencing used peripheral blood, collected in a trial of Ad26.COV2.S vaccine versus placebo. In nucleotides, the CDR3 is TGTGCCAGTAGTACGGACCCCTACTCCTACGAGCAGTACTTC. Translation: CASSTDPYSYEQYF.